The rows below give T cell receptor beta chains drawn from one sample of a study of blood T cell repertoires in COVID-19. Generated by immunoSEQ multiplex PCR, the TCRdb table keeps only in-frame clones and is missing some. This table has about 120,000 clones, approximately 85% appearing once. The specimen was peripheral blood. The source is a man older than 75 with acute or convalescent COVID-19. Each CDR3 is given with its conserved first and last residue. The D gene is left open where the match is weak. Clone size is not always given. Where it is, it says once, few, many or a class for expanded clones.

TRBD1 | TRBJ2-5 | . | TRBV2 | CASKDSQGARGETQYF | TGTGCCAGCAAGGATTCACAGGGGGCGAGGGGCGAGACCCAGTACTTC
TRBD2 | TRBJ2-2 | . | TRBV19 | CASSMRVASGNTGELFF | TGTGCCAGTAGTATGCGTGTCGCTAGCGGTAACACCGGGGAGCTGTTTTTT
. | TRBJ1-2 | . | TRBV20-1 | CSASGGDGYTF | TGCAGTGCTAGTGGGGGGGATGGCTACACCTTC
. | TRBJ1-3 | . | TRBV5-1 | CASRGGGSGNTIYF | TGCGCCAGCAGGGGCGGGGGATCTGGAAACACCATATATTTT
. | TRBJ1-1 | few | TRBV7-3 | CASSLSSGGEAFF | TGTGCCAGCAGCTTATCTTCCGGAGGAGAAGCTTTCTTT
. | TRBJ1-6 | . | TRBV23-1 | CASSQTGGSPLHF | TGCGCCAGCAGTCAGACCGGCGGTTCACCCCTCCACTTT
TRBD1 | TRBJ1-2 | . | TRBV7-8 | CASSILQGATYGYTF | TGTGCCAGCAGCATCCTACAGGGGGCTACCTATGGCTACACCTTC
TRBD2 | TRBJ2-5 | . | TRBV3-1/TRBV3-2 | CASSQGSSGGALETQYF | TGTGCCAGCAGCCAGGGTTCTAGCGGGGGGGCCTTGGAGACCCAGTACTTC
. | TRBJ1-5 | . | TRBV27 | CASRGGGSNQPQHF | TGTGCCAGCAGGGGAGGAGGTAGCAATCAGCCCCAGCATTTT
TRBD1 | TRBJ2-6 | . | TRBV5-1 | CASSLGQGVTGANVLTF | TGCGCCAGCAGCTTGGGACAGGGGGTCACTGGGGCCAACGTCCTGACTTTC